The 29 T cell receptor beta chains presented below share a single source sample, sequenced in a study of blood T cell repertoires in COVID-19. Some clones are missing from TCRdb's copy, which holds only in-frame ones; the method was immunoSEQ multiplex PCR. This table has a few hundred thousand clones, 70% to 90% appearing once. The sequenced material came from peripheral blood. Receptor source: a woman aged 30 to 39 with COVID-19, enrolled during active disease.

This chain connects TRBV9 to TRBJ2-7; D may be TRBD1 (6 bases). Looked up from germline, CDR1 is SGDLS and CDR2 is YYNGEE. The CDR3 contains 12 residues. Deletions cut 1 base from V and 6 bases from J, with 8 bases between. The CDR3, as DNA: TGTGCCAGCAGCGTAAGAGGGGGCGAGCAGTACTTC. Translation: CASSVRGGEQYF.

The chain combines TRBV13 with TRBJ1-1; 7 bases line up with TRBD1. V lost 4 bases and J lost 8; bases outside the gene matches: 13. Germline V gene sequence: CDR1 PRHDT, CDR2 FYEKMQ (reference sequence). CDR3 length equals 15 residues. CDR3 bases: TGTGCCAGCAGCTCCCGGGACAGACCAACACTGGAAGCTTTCTTT. Its translation: CASSSRDRPTLEAFF.

This clone has only one observation. The chain is built from TRBV12-5 and TRBJ2-1, with D unclear. Trimming left V 1 base short and J 0 bases short, with 13 bases between. This CDR3 has 17 residues. In germline, CDR1 is LGHNT, CDR2 FRNRAP. The CDR3 is CASGLGLRESSYNEQFF. DNA for the CDR3: TGTGCTAGTGGTTTGGGGTTACGTGAGAGCTCCTACAATGAGCAGTTCTTC.

The chain recombines TRBV6-6 with TRBJ2-1; 9 bases line up with TRBD1. The CDR3 consists of 12 residues. V gave up 5 bases and J gave up 12 bases; unmatched junction bases: 5. From germline, CDR1 is MNHNY and CDR2 SVGAGI (reference sequence). DNA for the CDR3: TGTGCCAGCAGTAGGGAGGACAGGGGGCAGTTCTTC. Residues: CASSREDRGQFF.

The chain employs TRBV18 and TRBJ2-7, with TRBD2 as a possible D gene (6 bases). Per the germline V gene, CDR1 is KGHSH and CDR2 is LQKENI. The CDR3 consists of 13 residues. The germline V and J ends were trimmed by 9 bases and 1 base, with 13 bases remaining between them. The CDR3 region is CASPGLLSYEQYV. The CDR3, as DNA: TGTGCCAGTCCGGGACTGCTTTCCTACGAGCAGTACGTC.

On this clone itself: This sample also contains other DNA sequences that code for the same CDR3. The chain carries TRBV4-3 and TRBJ1-5, with unresolved D. Germline values: CDR1 LGHNA, CDR2 YSLEER. The CDR3 sequence is 15 residues long. Deletions cut 0 bases from V and 4 bases from J, with 10 bases between. CDR3 region: CASSQDRGRNQPQHF. The CDR3 nucleotides read TGCGCCAGCAGCCAAGATCGGGGTCGAAATCAGCCCCAGCATTTT.

The rearrangement uses TRBV3-1 (or the pseudogene TRBV3-2) and TRBJ2-3, with D maybe TRBD2 (5 bases). Trimming removed 6 bases at V and 1 base at J, with 11 bases between. CDR3 length equals 14 residues. Germline lookup yields CDR1 LGHDT and CDR2 YNNKEL (reference sequence). The CDR3 is CASREAGRTDTQYF. DNA of the CDR3: TGTGCCAGCAGGGAGGCGGGCCGCACAGATACGCAGTATTTT.

A single count supports this clone. Its ends do not fully match the called genes, so a read error is possible. V is TRBV6-2 or TRBV6-3 and J is TRBJ2-3, with 7 bases lining up with TRBD1. Germline V gene sequence: CDR1 MNHEY, CDR2 SVGEGT. The CDR3 loop spans 11 amino acids. The CDR3 DNA follows: TGTGCCAGCAGTAACCTTCAGGGACAGTGTTTT. Amino acid sequence: CASSNLQGQCF.

The chain carries TRBV5-1 and TRBJ1-6; 10 positions match TRBD1. Germline CDR1 reads SGHRS; CDR2 reads YFSETQ. J lost 9 bases, V lost 4 bases, and 4 bases had no gene match. CDR3 length: 14 amino acids. CDR3 coding DNA: TGCGCCAGCAGCCAGGGACAGGGGCTTTCACCCCTCCACTTT. Its translation: CASSQGQGLSPLHF. Variable domain in full (rest from reference TRBV5-1 and TRBJ1-6): KAGVTQTPRYLIKTRGQQVTLSCSPISGHRSVSWYQQTPGQGLQFLFEYFSETQRNKGNFPGRFSGRQFSNSRSEMNVSTLELGDSALYLCASSQGQGLSPLHFGNGTRLTVT.

The chain employs TRBV12-5 and TRBJ1-3; 10 nucleotides agree with TRBD1. CDR1 and CDR2 from the germline V gene are LGHNT and FRNRAP. V was pared by 1 base and J by 2 bases, with 2 bases of the junction left unmatched. The CDR3 has 16 residues. The CDR3, as DNA: TGTGCTAGTGGTTTGGCAGGGACAGGGGCTGGAAACACCATATATTTT. Amino acids: CASGLAGTGAGNTIYF.

J is TRBJ2-1 and V is TRBV5-4; 14 bases line up with TRBD2. Germline-derived CDR1 and CDR2 are SGHNT and YYREEE (reference sequence). The CDR3 extends over 18 amino acids. V was pared by 1 base and J by 5 bases, with 8 bases of the junction left unmatched. The CDR3 DNA reads TGTGCCAGCAGCTTGTTTGGGGGACTAGCGGGAGATCACAATGAGCAGTTCTTC. Its translation is CASSLFGGLAGDHNEQFF.

As to this clone: Other DNA sequences in this specimen translate into the identical CDR3. The rearrangement uses TRBV7-2 and TRBJ2-1; the match to TRBD2 covers 10 bases. The CDR3 is 15 amino acids. Germline CDR1 SGHTA, CDR2 FQGNSA. The junction had 4 bases not matched to a gene; V was cut back by 2 bases and J by 6 bases. CDR3 residues: CASSLSSGGANEQFF. DNA for the CDR3: TGTGCCAGCAGCTTATCCAGCGGGGGGGCCAATGAGCAGTTCTTC.

The chain carries TRBV5-1 and TRBJ2-7; 7 bases match TRBD1. There are 14 residues in the CDR3. CDR1 and CDR2 (germline): SGHRS, YFSETQ. The junction had 3 bases not matched to a gene; V was cut back by 3 bases and J by 0 bases. The CDR3 DNA reads TGCGCCAGCAGCTGGACAGGAAGCTCCTACGAGCAGTACTTC. This encodes CASSWTGSSYEQYF.

This clone was picked up a small number of times. CDR3 sequence: CASSRRTSGNTGELFF. CDR3 coding DNA: TGTGCCAGTAGTAGGAGGACTAGCGGAAACACCGGGGAGCTGTTTTTT. The V call is TRBV19, the J call TRBJ2-2; 10 nucleotides agree with TRBD2. With V trimmed by 4 bases and J by 2 bases, 4 bases remained unmatched. In germline, CDR1 is LNHDA, CDR2 SQIVND (reference sequence). The CDR3 runs 16 residues.

The chain combines TRBV27 with TRBJ1-2; 9 bases agree with TRBD1. The length of the CDR3 is 14 residues. CDR1 and CDR2 from the germline V gene are MNHEY and SMNVEV (reference sequence). Trimming took 8 bases from V and 4 from J; bases not matched to a gene: 8. CDR3 in DNA: TGTGCCAGCCGTCTGGACAGGGGAACCTATGGCTACACCTTC. Amino acids: CASRLDRGTYGYTF.

The chain is built from TRBV4-1 and TRBJ2-3; D ambiguous. This CDR3 has 15 amino acids. Germline V gene data show CDR1 as MGHRA and CDR2 as YSYEKL. V lost 0 bases to trimming and J lost 2 bases, with 9 bases between them. Here the CDR3 DNA reads TGCGCCAGCAGCCAAGATCCCTCTTCCACAGATACGCAGTATTTT. Encoded protein: CASSQDPSSTDTQYF.

V is TRBV7-9 and J is TRBJ2-3; 10 bases align to TRBD1. J was trimmed by 2 bases and V by 6 bases; bases with no gene match: 5. The CDR3 spans 15 residues. The germline V gene encodes CDR1 SEHNR and CDR2 FQNEAQ (reference sequence). CDR3 region: CASRGGQGPTDTQYF. CDR3 DNA: TGTGCCAGCAGAGGGGGACAGGGGCCCACAGATACGCAGTATTTT.

The sample holds one count of this clone. The chain couples TRBV28 to TRBJ2-2; 10 positions agree with TRBD1. V shed 7 bases and J 7 bases; nucleotides not matched to a gene: 9. CDR1 MDHEN and CDR2 SYDVKM come from the germline V gene. The CDR3 is 15 amino acids. This CDR3 reads CASIRQGALGGELFF. In DNA, the CDR3 is TGTGCCAGCATACGACAGGGGGCGTTAGGCGGGGAGCTGTTTTTT.

This chain links TRBV30 with TRBJ2-3, with 10 bases that match TRBD2. Looked up from germline, CDR1 is GTSNPN and CDR2 is SVGIG (reference sequence). The CDR3 contains 13 residues. V dropped 7 bases and J dropped 2; count of bases not matched to a gene: 3. CDR3 sequence reads: CALGLAATDTQYF. DNA for the CDR3: TGTGCCTTAGGACTAGCGGCCACAGATACGCAGTATTTT.

This chain joins TRBV28 and TRBJ2-7; 7 bases are shared with TRBD2. The length of the CDR3 is 14 residues. Trimming removed 6 bases from V and 2 bases from J; junction bases left unmatched: 7. From germline, CDR1 is MDHEN and CDR2 SYDVKM. CDR3 bases: TGTGCCAGCAGGGGAGGGCGGGCGACCTACGAGCAGTACTTC. It yields the protein CASRGGRATYEQYF.

The chain is built from TRBV11-2 and TRBJ2-7; 10 bases match TRBD1. This CDR3 region has 15 residues. The V and J ends lost 4 bases and 1 base, in that order; junction bases with no gene match: 4. The germline CDR1 and CDR2 sequences are SGHAT and FQNNGV. As DNA, the CDR3 is TGTGCCAGCAGCTCCGGGACAGGGGTTTCCTACGAGCAGTACGTC. Encoded protein: CASSSGTGVSYEQYV.

The chain joins TRBV10-3 to TRBJ2-7; 8 positions match TRBD2. Unmatched junction bases numbered 2, after V lost 4 bases and J lost 3 bases. CDR1 and CDR2 (germline): ENHRY, SYGVKD. The CDR3 covers 13 residues. CDR3 sequence reads: CAISVGTSYEQYF. CDR3 DNA: TGTGCCATCAGTGTCGGGACTAGCTACGAGCAGTACTTC.

This chain connects TRBV7-8 to TRBJ2-7; TRBD2 agrees at 16 bases. The CDR3 has 17 residues. Per the germline V gene, CDR1 is SGHVS and CDR2 is FQNEAQ. Written as DNA, the CDR3 is TGTGCGAGTCGAGTCCCGGGACTAGCGGGAGGGTCCTACGAGCAGTACGTC. It is translated as CASRVPGLAGGSYEQYV.

The chain carries TRBV10-3 and TRBJ1-4; D unclear. Germline V gene sequence: CDR1 ENHRY, CDR2 SYGVKD. CDR3 length: 13 amino acids. Trimming shortened V by 11 bases and J by 7 bases, and 17 bases separated the two germline ends. CDR3 protein: CASSGSLSEKLFF. For the CDR3, the DNA is TGTGCCTCCAGCGGGAGTCTTAGTGAAAAACTGTTTTTT.

This clone was found once. The genes are TRBV4-1 and TRBJ1-2; 8 bases align to TRBD1. V lost 0 bases to trimming and J lost 7 bases; unmatched junction nucleotides: 4. Germline CDR1 reads MGHRA; CDR2 reads YSYEKL. This CDR3 is 14 amino acids long. The chain's CDR3 is CASSQDFTGGGYTF. CDR3 DNA: TGCGCCAGCAGCCAAGATTTTACAGGGGGTGGCTACACCTTC.

This rearrangement joins TRBV7-2 to TRBJ2-7, with a weak D call TRBD2 (6 bases). Trimming took off 1 base at V and 6 bases at J, with 13 bases between the two ends. This CDR3 region has 14 residues. Germline V CDR1 and CDR2: SGHTA, FQGNSA. Written as DNA, the CDR3 is TGTGCCAGCAGCTTAGGGTCGGTGGAGGGCGAGCAGTACGTC. This codes for CASSLGSVEGEQYV.

This sequence joins TRBV5-1 and TRBJ2-5; D perhaps matches TRBD2 (7 bases). CDR1 is SGHRS, CDR2 YFSETQ, per germline. Deletions cut 4 bases from V and 5 bases from J, with 18 bases between. The CDR3 covers 15 residues. This CDR3 is CASSPVGGRGETQYF. In DNA form, the CDR3 reads TGCGCCAGCAGCCCGGTGGGGGGGCGAGGGGAGACCCAGTACTTC.

This clone has more than one count but fewer than ten. The V and J genes are TRBV28 and TRBJ1-1; TRBD1 matches 7 bases. J gave up 11 bases and V 6 bases, and 3 bases lay outside the gene matches. The CDR3 totals 10 residues. Germline V gives CDR1 MDHEN, CDR2 SYDVKM. Written as DNA, the CDR3 is TGTGCCAGCAGAGGGACAGATGCTTTCTTT. This encodes CASRGTDAFF.

This clone has more than one count but fewer than ten. The chain joins TRBV7-2 to TRBJ2-2; TRBD1 matches at 7 bases. This CDR3 is 16 amino acids long. Per the germline V gene, CDR1 is SGHTA and CDR2 is FQGNSA. The junction had 2 bases not matched to a gene; V was cut back by 1 base and J by 0 bases. The CDR3 loop reads CASSLDGTANTGELFF. Here the CDR3 DNA reads TGTGCCAGCAGCTTAGACGGGACAGCGAACACCGGGGAGCTGTTTTTT.